The clone carrying this T cell receptor beta chain was recorded a few times. Its antigen is unknown. Cultured CD4+ T cell DNA was sequenced using the Oncomine TCR Beta short-read assay. One entry per CDR3 protein results from TCRdb running MiXCR on the PCR reads. Of approximately 3,000 distinct CDR3 sequences detected, about a quarter appear once; the ten largest clones hold 15% to 20%. This sample was taken from a study of vaccination and CD4 T cells after COVID-19. Study in general: There were two doses of either BNT162b2 or mRNA-1273 vaccine given to participants.

Treatment given: roughly 10-day PBMC culture with coronavirus spike peptide pools or control peptides (ViraFEST assay). Germline values: CDR1 SGHTA, CDR2 FQGNSA. V was shortened by 0 bases and J by 3 bases, with 8 bases between the two germline ends. The CDR3 is made up of 15 amino acids. This chain links TRBV7-2 with TRBJ2-2; no reliable D call. Sequenced material: CD4+ T cells from blood, cultured in vitro, taken after SARS-CoV-2 vaccination. The sequence was collected from a human donor who had recovered from COVID-19. CDR3 region: CASSLAGSYTGELFF. The CDR3 DNA sequence: TGTGCCAGCAGCTTAGCGGGCTCCTACACCGGGGAGCTGTTTTTT.